The clone carrying this TCR beta chain was seen just once. What it binds is unknown. This CDR3 contains 15 residues. Per germline, CDR1 WSHSY and CDR2 SAAADI. After removal of 3 bases from V and 6 bases from J, the junction contained 9 bases not matched to a gene. None of the donors, who were healthy HIV-negative adults, had recently had acute infections or vaccinations. The data belong to a study of shared clonotypes between healthy human individuals. Study-wide results and limits: Lower generation probabilities were found for non-shared clonotypes than for those shared by all four donors.

Deep-level assay runs were performed. The table came from immunoSEQ multiplex PCR; TCRdb's copy has only in-frame clones and leaves some out. Seen here are millions of clones, more than 90% observed once, and the top ten hold roughly 0.14%. The source material was naive CD4+ T cells sorted from blood. Indicated subset: CD45RA+ positively selected. The source of this sequence is a man younger than 30 in good health. V is TRBV10-2 and J is TRBJ2-7; the match to TRBD2 covers 9 bases. The CDR3: CASSEGLAGGLEQYF. The CDR3 DNA reads TGCGCCAGCAGTGAAGGTTTGGCGGGAGGGCTCGAGCAGTACTTC.